This is a list of T cell receptor beta chains from one sample in a study of siplizumab effects on memory and regulatory T cells. Data came from immunoSEQ multiplex PCR; TCRdb stores just in-frame clones and leaves some out. The table has about 100,000 clones, around 93% seen once. Sequenced input: non-Treg CD4+ T cells sorted from blood. All receptors derive from a human donor in good health. Each CDR3 is given with its conserved first and last residue. Fields, in order: J gene, D gene, V gene, CDR3 length, clone size, CDR3 protein, CDR3 DNA. The D gene is left open where the match is weak. The size field is filled for only some rows; it gives once, few, many or a size class.

J gene: TRBJ2-5
D gene: -
V gene: TRBV7-8
CDR3 length: 18
clone size: -
CDR3 protein: CASSLGARLANFQETQYF
CDR3 DNA: TGTGCCAGCAGCTTAGGCGCTAGGTTAGCAAACTTCCAAGAGACCCAGTACTTC

J gene: TRBJ2-1
D gene: TRBD2
V gene: TRBV11-2
CDR3 length: 14
clone size: once
CDR3 protein: CASSISGIGNEQFF
CDR3 DNA: TGTGCCAGCAGCATTAGCGGGATTGGGAATGAGCAGTTCTTC

J gene: TRBJ2-5
D gene: -
V gene: TRBV7-2
CDR3 length: 14
clone size: -
CDR3 protein: CASSRRTEQETQYF
CDR3 DNA: TGTGCCAGCAGTCGAAGGACCGAACAAGAGACCCAGTACTTC

J gene: TRBJ2-7
D gene: -
V gene: TRBV7-6
CDR3 length: 12
clone size: -
CDR3 protein: CASLPGGYEQYF
CDR3 DNA: TGTGCCAGCCTCCCCGGCGGGTACGAGCAGTACTTC

J gene: TRBJ2-7
D gene: TRBD1
V gene: TRBV5-1
CDR3 length: 15
clone size: -
CDR3 protein: CASSFAGDRSFEQYF
CDR3 DNA: TGCGCCAGCAGCTTTGCTGGGGACAGAAGTTTCGAGCAGTACTTC

J gene: TRBJ2-3
D gene: -
V gene: TRBV12-5
CDR3 length: 17
clone size: -
CDR3 protein: CASGLVLEGSGTDTQYF
CDR3 DNA: TGTGCTAGTGGTTTGGTATTGGAGGGATCGGGCACAGATACGCAGTATTTT

J gene: TRBJ2-3
D gene: -
V gene: TRBV27
CDR3 length: 11
clone size: -
CDR3 protein: CASRYTDTQYF
CDR3 DNA: TGTGCCAGCAGATACACAGATACGCAGTATTTT

J gene: TRBJ2-2
D gene: TRBD2
V gene: TRBV6-5
CDR3 length: 14
clone size: -
CDR3 protein: CASRLAGGTGELFF
CDR3 DNA: TGTGCCAGCAGACTAGCGGGAGGCACCGGGGAGCTGTTTTTT

J gene: TRBJ2-2
D gene: -
V gene: TRBV5-1
CDR3 length: 15
clone size: -
CDR3 protein: CASSPRDITTGELFF
CDR3 DNA: TGCGCCAGCAGCCCACGGGACATAACCACCGGGGAGCTGTTTTTT

J gene: TRBJ1-1
D gene: TRBD1
V gene: TRBV5-5
CDR3 length: 17
clone size: -
CDR3 protein: CASSLVGTGGLNTEAFF
CDR3 DNA: TGTGCCAGCAGCTTGGTCGGGACAGGGGGGTTGAACACTGAAGCTTTCTTT

J gene: TRBJ1-1
D gene: -
V gene: TRBV18
CDR3 length: 16
clone size: -
CDR3 protein: CASSQGTSPGGTEAFF
CDR3 DNA: TGTGCCAGCTCACAAGGGACCTCTCCCGGAGGTACTGAAGCTTTCTTT

J gene: TRBJ2-5
D gene: TRBD2
V gene: TRBV15
CDR3 length: 15
clone size: -
CDR3 protein: CATSRDLAGGETQYF
CDR3 DNA: TGTGCCACCAGCAGGGACCTAGCGGGGGGAGAGACCCAGTACTTC

J gene: TRBJ2-7
D gene: -
V gene: TRBV28
CDR3 length: 14
clone size: -
CDR3 protein: CASSLGHSSYEQYF
CDR3 DNA: TGTGCCAGCAGTTTAGGGCACAGCTCCTACGAGCAGTACTTC

J gene: TRBJ2-1
D gene: -
V gene: TRBV5-1
CDR3 length: 14
clone size: -
CDR3 protein: CASSVNRDYNEQFF
CDR3 DNA: TGCGCCAGCAGCGTTAACAGGGACTACAATGAGCAGTTCTTC

J gene: TRBJ2-2
D gene: -
V gene: TRBV5-4
CDR3 length: 15
clone size: few
CDR3 protein: CASSLGGQFTGELFF
CDR3 DNA: TGTGCCAGCAGCTTGGGGGGGCAATTCACCGGGGAGCTGTTTTTT

J gene: TRBJ1-1
D gene: -
V gene: TRBV10-3
CDR3 length: 13
clone size: -
CDR3 protein: CAISEPRNTEAFF
CDR3 DNA: TGTGCCATCAGTGAGCCGAGGAACACTGAAGCTTTCTTT

J gene: TRBJ1-1
D gene: TRBD1
V gene: TRBV2
CDR3 length: 13
clone size: -
CDR3 protein: CASSERGTAEAFF
CDR3 DNA: TGTGCCAGCAGTGAGCGCGGGACAGCAGAAGCTTTCTTT

J gene: TRBJ2-1
D gene: TRBD2
V gene: TRBV13
CDR3 length: 15
clone size: -
CDR3 protein: CASSPSGRGYNEQFF
CDR3 DNA: TGTGCCAGCAGCCCTAGCGGGAGAGGCTACAATGAGCAGTTCTTC

J gene: TRBJ2-2
D gene: -
V gene: TRBV19
CDR3 length: 13
clone size: -
CDR3 protein: CASSPLQPGELFF
CDR3 DNA: TGTGCCAGTAGTCCCCTCCAACCAGGGGAGCTGTTTTTT

J gene: TRBJ2-7
D gene: -
V gene: TRBV11-3
CDR3 length: 15
clone size: -
CDR3 protein: CASSPDISLSYEQYF
CDR3 DNA: TGTGCCAGCAGCCCCGACATCAGCTTGTCCTACGAGCAGTACTTC

J gene: TRBJ1-2
D gene: TRBD1
V gene: TRBV5-5
CDR3 length: 14
clone size: -
CDR3 protein: CASSFGQGAEGYTF
CDR3 DNA: TGTGCCAGCAGCTTCGGACAGGGGGCTGAGGGCTACACCTTC

J gene: TRBJ1-2
D gene: -
V gene: TRBV7-9
CDR3 length: 15
clone size: once
CDR3 protein: CASSLEGRGNYGYTF
CDR3 DNA: TGTGCCAGCAGCTTAGAGGGCAGGGGTAACTATGGCTACACCTTC

J gene: TRBJ2-2
D gene: -
V gene: TRBV5-4
CDR3 length: 13
clone size: -
CDR3 protein: CASSLVGTGELFF
CDR3 DNA: TGTGCCAGCAGCTTGGTAGGCACCGGGGAGCTGTTTTTT

J gene: TRBJ2-4
D gene: TRBD1
V gene: TRBV5-4
CDR3 length: 15
clone size: -
CDR3 protein: CASRESGGQGNIQYF
CDR3 DNA: TGTGCCAGCAGGGAGTCGGGGGGACAGGGAAACATTCAGTACTTC

J gene: TRBJ2-2
D gene: -
V gene: TRBV7-3
CDR3 length: 14
clone size: -
CDR3 protein: CASNMGGNTGELFF
CDR3 DNA: TGTGCCAGTAATATGGGAGGGAACACCGGGGAGCTGTTTTTT

J gene: TRBJ2-1
D gene: -
V gene: TRBV7-8
CDR3 length: 15
clone size: once
CDR3 protein: CASSLGSSRSNEQFF
CDR3 DNA: TGTGCCAGCAGCTTAGGTTCTAGTAGGAGCAATGAGCAGTTCTTC

J gene: TRBJ2-1
D gene: TRBD2
V gene: TRBV27
CDR3 length: 16
clone size: -
CDR3 protein: CASSFSLSGRYNEQFF
CDR3 DNA: TGTGCCAGCAGTTTTTCTTTGAGCGGGAGGTACAATGAGCAGTTCTTC

J gene: TRBJ2-7
D gene: TRBD2
V gene: TRBV11-2
CDR3 length: 16
clone size: -
CDR3 protein: CASSNLLAGGSYEQYF
CDR3 DNA: TGTGCCAGCAGCAACCTACTAGCGGGTGGCTCCTACGAGCAGTACTTC

J gene: TRBJ2-7
D gene: TRBD1
V gene: TRBV5-1
CDR3 length: 14
clone size: -
CDR3 protein: CASRGRTGDYEQYF
CDR3 DNA: TGCGCCAGCAGGGGGCGGACAGGAGACTACGAGCAGTACTTC

J gene: TRBJ2-1
D gene: TRBD2
V gene: TRBV5-1
CDR3 length: 18
clone size: -
CDR3 protein: CASSLEPTSGRGYNEQFF
CDR3 DNA: TGCGCCAGCAGCTTGGAACCTACTAGCGGGAGAGGATACAATGAGCAGTTCTTC

J gene: TRBJ1-5
D gene: -
V gene: TRBV7-9
CDR3 length: 14
clone size: -
CDR3 protein: CASSLVGQNQPQHF
CDR3 DNA: TGTGCCAGCAGCTTAGTAGGGCAGAATCAGCCCCAGCATTTT

J gene: TRBJ1-6
D gene: -
V gene: TRBV5-1
CDR3 length: 16
clone size: -
CDR3 protein: CASSTTLDSPNSPLHF
CDR3 DNA: TGCGCCAGCAGCACAACCTTGGACAGCCCTAATTCACCCCTCCACTTT

J gene: TRBJ1-2
D gene: -
V gene: TRBV20-1
CDR3 length: 11
clone size: -
CDR3 protein: CSASAGNGYTF
CDR3 DNA: TGCAGTGCTAGTGCAGGGAACGGCTACACCTTC